This T cell receptor beta chain was retrieved from a study of early T cells in non-severe SARS-CoV-2 infection. Overall study results and limits: Using VDJdb, the matching emphasized anti-spike CD8 responses while missing private and CD4 specificities.

CDR1 WSHSY and CDR2 SAAADI come from the germline V gene. The CDR3 is made up of 13 amino acids. After removal of 8 bases from V and 7 bases from J, the junction contained 6 bases not matched to a gene. TCRdb re-derived calls from the 5' RACE reads in MiXCR, one entry per CDR3 protein. The sample consists of about 56,000 distinct CDR3 sequences, over 12% of them appearing once. In the case of this clonotype: The antigen remains undetermined.

This chain uses TRBV10-2 with TRBJ1-2, with 11 bases matching TRBD1. The sequence was collected from an adult who was a healthcare worker with PCR-confirmed SARS-CoV-2 infection or an uninfected control (not recorded which). Here the sequenced sample was whole blood, taken at baseline. CDR3 protein: CASESGTGGGYTF. The DNA of the CDR3 is TGCGCCAGCGAGAGCGGGACAGGGGGTGGCTACACCTTC.